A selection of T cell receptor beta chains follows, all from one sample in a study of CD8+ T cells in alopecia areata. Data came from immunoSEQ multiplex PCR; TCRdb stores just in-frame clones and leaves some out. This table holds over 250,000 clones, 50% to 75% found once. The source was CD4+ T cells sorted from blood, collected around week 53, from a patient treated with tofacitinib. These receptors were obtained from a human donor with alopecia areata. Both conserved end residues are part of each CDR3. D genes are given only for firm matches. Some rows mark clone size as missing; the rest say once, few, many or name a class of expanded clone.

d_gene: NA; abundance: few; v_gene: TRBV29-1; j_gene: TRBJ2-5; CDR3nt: TGCAGCGTGGAGGGTCAGGGACAAGAGACCCAGTACTTC; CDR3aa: CSVEGQGQETQYF
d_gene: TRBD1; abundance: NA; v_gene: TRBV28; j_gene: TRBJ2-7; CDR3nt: TGTGCCAGCAGTTTAGAGGACAGGGGGCACGAGCAGTACTTC; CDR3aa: CASSLEDRGHEQYF
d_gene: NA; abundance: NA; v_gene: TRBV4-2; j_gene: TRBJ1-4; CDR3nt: TGTGCCAGCAGCCCGACGGCAGCAGGGGATGAAAAACTGTTTTTT; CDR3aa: CASSPTAAGDEKLFF
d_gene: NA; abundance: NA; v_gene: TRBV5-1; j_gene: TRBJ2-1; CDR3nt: TGCGCCAGCAGCCATGGCCCAGCCGGGCAGTTCTTC; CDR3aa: CASSHGPAGQFF
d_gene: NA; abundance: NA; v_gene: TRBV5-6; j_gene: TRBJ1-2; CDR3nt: TGTGCCAGCAGCCCCCGCCGGGGGGCTTGGGGCTACACCTTC; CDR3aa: CASSPRRGAWGYTF
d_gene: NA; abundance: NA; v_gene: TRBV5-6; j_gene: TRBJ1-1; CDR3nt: TGTGCCAGCAGCGGATCGACCCTGGGGCAGAACACTGAAGCTTTCTTT; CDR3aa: CASSGSTLGQNTEAFF
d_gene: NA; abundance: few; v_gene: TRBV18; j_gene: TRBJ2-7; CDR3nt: TGTGCCAGCTCACCACCAAGCGGAACCTACGAGCAGTACTTC; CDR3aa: CASSPPSGTYEQYF
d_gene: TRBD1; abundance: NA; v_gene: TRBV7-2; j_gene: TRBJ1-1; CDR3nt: TGTGCCAGCAGCCGTTACCCCAGCGGGACAGGGTTAAGGAGGGCTGAAGCTTTCTTT; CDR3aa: CASSRYPSGTGLRRAEAFF
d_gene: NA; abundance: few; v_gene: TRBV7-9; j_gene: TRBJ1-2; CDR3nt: TGTGCCAGCAGCTTAGGCGAGGGGAGACACTATGGCTACACCTTC; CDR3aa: CASSLGEGRHYGYTF
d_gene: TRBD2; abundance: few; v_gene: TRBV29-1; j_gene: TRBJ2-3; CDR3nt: TGCAGCGTTGAAGTGAGCGGGGGGGCTACAGATACGCAGTATTTT; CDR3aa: CSVEVSGGATDTQYF
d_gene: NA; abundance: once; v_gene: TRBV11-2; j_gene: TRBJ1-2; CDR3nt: TGTGCCAGCAGCTTAGCAAACTATGGCTACACCTTC; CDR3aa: CASSLANYGYTF
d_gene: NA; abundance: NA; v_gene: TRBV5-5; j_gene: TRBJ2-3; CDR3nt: TGTGCCAGCAGCGCGTCTGCAGATACGCAGTATTTT; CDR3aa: CASSASADTQYF
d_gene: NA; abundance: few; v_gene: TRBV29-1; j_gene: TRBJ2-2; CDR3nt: TGCAGCGTTGAAGAGGGGACGGCCTCGAACACCGGGGAGCTGTTTTTT; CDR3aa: CSVEEGTASNTGELFF
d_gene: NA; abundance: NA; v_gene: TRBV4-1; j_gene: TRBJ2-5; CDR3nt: TGCGCCAGCAGCCACCCACAGGGCCAAGAGACCCAGTACTTC; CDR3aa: CASSHPQGQETQYF
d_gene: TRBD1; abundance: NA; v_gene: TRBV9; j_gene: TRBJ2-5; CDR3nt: TGTGCCAGCAGCGTCGTTCCCGGGACAGGGTACGACCAAGAGACCCAGTACTTC; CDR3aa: CASSVVPGTGYDQETQYF
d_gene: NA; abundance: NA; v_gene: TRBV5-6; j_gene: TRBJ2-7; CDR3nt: TGTGCCAGCAGCTACCTGGGACCTTCCTACGAGCAGTACTTC; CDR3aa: CASSYLGPSYEQYF
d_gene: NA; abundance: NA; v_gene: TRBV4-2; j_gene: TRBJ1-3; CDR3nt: TGTGCCAGCAGCAATGGAAACACCATATATTTT; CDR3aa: CASSNGNTIYF
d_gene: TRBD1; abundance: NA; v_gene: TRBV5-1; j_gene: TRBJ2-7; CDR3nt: TGCGCCAGCAGCTTGTCGCAGGGGGCCCACGAGCAGTACTTC; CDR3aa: CASSLSQGAHEQYF
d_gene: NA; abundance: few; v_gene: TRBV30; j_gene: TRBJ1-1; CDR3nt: TGTGCCTGGAGTGTCATAATGAACACTGAAGCTTTCTTT; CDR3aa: CAWSVIMNTEAFF
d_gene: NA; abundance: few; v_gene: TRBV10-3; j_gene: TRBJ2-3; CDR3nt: TGTGCCATCAGGCTGGACAGCACAGATACGCAGTATTTT; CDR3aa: CAIRLDSTDTQYF
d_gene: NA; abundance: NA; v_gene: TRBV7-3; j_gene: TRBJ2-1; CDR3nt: TGTGCCAGCAGCTTACCTCTCAGGGGCGATGAGCAGTTCTTC; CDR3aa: CASSLPLRGDEQFF
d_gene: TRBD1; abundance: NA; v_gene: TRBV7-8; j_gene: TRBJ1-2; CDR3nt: TGTGCCAGCAGCCCAGGGACAGGGTATACCTATGGCTACACCTTC; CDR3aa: CASSPGTGYTYGYTF
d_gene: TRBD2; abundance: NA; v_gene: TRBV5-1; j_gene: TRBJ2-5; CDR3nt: TGCGCCAGCAGCTTGGGGGAGGGGCAAGAGACCCAGTACTTC; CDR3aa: CASSLGEGQETQYF
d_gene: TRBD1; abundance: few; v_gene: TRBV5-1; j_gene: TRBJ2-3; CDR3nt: TGCGCCAGCAGCCAACGACAGGGTGCAGATACGCAGTATTTT; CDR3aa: CASSQRQGADTQYF
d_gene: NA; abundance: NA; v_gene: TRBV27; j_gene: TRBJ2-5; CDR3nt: TGTGCCAGCAGTCCCCCAGGGATAGAGACCCAGTACTTC; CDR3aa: CASSPPGIETQYF
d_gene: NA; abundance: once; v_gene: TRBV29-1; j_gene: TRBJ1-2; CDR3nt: TGCAGCGTTAACGTAGGGCAGTATGGCTACACCTTC; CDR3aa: CSVNVGQYGYTF
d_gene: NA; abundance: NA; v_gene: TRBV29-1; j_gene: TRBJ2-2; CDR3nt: TGCAGCGCGACTCGGGGTCCCACCGGGGAGCTGTTTTTT; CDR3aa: CSATRGPTGELFF
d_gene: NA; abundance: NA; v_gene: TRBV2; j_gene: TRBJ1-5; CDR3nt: TGTGCCAGCAGCGGCCAGGGTAGGGAGGCCAATCAGCCCCAGCATTTT; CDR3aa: CASSGQGREANQPQHF
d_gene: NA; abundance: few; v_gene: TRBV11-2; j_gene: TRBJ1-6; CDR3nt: TGTGCCAGCAGCTTCCTTTTTCCCAGGGGTAATTCACCCCTCCACTTT; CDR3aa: CASSFLFPRGNSPLHF
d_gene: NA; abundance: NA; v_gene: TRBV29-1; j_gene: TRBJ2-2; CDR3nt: TGCAGCGTCAGTACGAACACCGGGGAGCTGTTTTTT; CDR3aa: CSVSTNTGELFF
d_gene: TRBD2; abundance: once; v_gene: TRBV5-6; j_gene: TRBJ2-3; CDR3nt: TGTGCCAGCAGCTACCCGCCGGGACTAGCGGGGGAGGATACGCAGTATTTT; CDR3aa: CASSYPPGLAGEDTQYF
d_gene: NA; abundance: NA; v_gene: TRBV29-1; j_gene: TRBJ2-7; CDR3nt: TGCAGCGTTGAGACAGCCACCTCCTACGAGCAGTACTTC; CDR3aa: CSVETATSYEQYF
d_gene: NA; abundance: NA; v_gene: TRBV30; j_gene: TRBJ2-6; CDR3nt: TGTGCCTGGATCCAACCCGGGGCTGGGGCCAACGTCCTGACTTTC; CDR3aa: CAWIQPGAGANVLTF
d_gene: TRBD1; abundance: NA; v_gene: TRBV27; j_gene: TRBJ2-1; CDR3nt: TGTGCGAGTCAGGGGGCTGGGTACAATGAGCAGTTCTTC; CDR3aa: CASQGAGYNEQFF
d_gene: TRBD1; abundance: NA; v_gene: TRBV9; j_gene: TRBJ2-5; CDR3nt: TGTGCCAGCAGCCCCGCCGGACAGGGCCTACAGACCCAGTACTTC; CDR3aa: CASSPAGQGLQTQYF
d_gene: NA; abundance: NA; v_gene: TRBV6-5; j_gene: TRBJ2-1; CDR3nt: TGTGCCTCTTGCTCCGGGCGTAATGAGCAGTTCTTC; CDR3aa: CASCSGRNEQFF
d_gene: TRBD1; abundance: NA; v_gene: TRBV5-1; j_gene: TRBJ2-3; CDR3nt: TGCGCCAGCAGCCTGGGACAGTTGACAGATACGCAGTATTTT; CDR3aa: CASSLGQLTDTQYF
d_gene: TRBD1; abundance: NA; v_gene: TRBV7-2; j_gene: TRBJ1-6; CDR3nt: TGTGCCAGCAGCCCGGACAGGGCTAATTCACCCCTCCACTTT; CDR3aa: CASSPDRANSPLHF
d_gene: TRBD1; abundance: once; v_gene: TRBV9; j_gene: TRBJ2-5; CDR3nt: TGTGCCAGCAGCCCCCAGGGACAGCAACAAGAGACCCAGTACTTC; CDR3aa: CASSPQGQQQETQYF
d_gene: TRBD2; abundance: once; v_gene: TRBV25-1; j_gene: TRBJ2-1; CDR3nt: TGTGCCAGCAGTCCACCGGGACTAGCGGGGAACAATGAGCAGTTCTTC; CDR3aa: CASSPPGLAGNNEQFF
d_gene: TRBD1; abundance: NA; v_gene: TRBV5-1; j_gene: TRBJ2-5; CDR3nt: TGCGCCAGCAGCATCGGGACAGGGCAAGAGACCCAGTACTTC; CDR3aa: CASSIGTGQETQYF
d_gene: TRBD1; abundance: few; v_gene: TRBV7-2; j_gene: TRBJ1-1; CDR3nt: TGTGCCAGCAGCTTATTACAGGGGAGTGAAGCTTTCTTT; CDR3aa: CASSLLQGSEAFF
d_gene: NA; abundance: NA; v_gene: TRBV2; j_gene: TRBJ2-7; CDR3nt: TGTGCCAGCAGTGTTTCCCGGTACGAGCAGTACTTC; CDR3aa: CASSVSRYEQYF
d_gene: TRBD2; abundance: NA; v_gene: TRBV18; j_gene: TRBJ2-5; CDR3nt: TGTGCCAGCTCACGAGGACTAGCGGGGGTCCAAGAGACCCAGTACTTC; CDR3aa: CASSRGLAGVQETQYF
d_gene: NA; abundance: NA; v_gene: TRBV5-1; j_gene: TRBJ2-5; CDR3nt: TGCGCCAGCAGCTTGGTGGGCGAAAAAGAAGAGACCCAGTACTTC; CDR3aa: CASSLVGEKEETQYF
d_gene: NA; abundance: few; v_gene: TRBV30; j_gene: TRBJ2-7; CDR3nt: TGTGCCTGGAGTCACAGGGAGTACGAGCAGTACTTC; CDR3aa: CAWSHREYEQYF
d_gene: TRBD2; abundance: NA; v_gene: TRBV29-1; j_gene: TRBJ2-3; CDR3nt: TGCAGCGTGCGGGGGGGGCCCCTAAAAACAGATACGCAGTATTTT; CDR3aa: CSVRGGPLKTDTQYF
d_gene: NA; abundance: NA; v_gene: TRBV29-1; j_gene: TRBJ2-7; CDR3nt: TGCAGCGTAGTACTGGGTGGGCCGGCCTCCGAGCAGTACTTC; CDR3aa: CSVVLGGPASEQYF